The 15 T cell receptor beta chains listed next were all sequenced from one sample in a study of T cell responses to AZD1222 COVID-19 vaccine. Using immunoSEQ multiplex PCR, the repertoire was profiled, and TCRdb retains in-frame clones only, with some absent. This repertoire shows 120,000 or so clones, around nine tenths found once; its top ten account for roughly 15%. Source: peripheral blood, taken 28 days after the second AZD1222 dose. These receptors all stem from an adult who received the AZD1222 COVID-19 vaccine.

This clone was recorded once. V gene TRBV10-2 combines with J gene TRBJ1-5; D unresolved. Trimming cost V 0 bases and J 0 bases, with 9 bases left between them. The CDR3 has 16 residues. Germline lookup yields CDR1 WSHSY and CDR2 SAAADI. The CDR3 here is CASSESAPISNQPQHF. The CDR3 DNA sequence: TGCGCCAGCAGTGAGTCGGCACCTATTAGCAATCAGCCCCAGCATTTT.

V and J are TRBV7-9 and TRBJ1-2, with TRBD1 as a possible D gene (6 bases). The V gene's germline CDR1 is SEHNR and CDR2 FQNEAQ (reference sequence). The CDR3 extends over 15 amino acids. V dropped 4 bases and J dropped 5 bases, with 17 bases sitting between them. The CDR3 bases are TGTGCCAGCAGCTACGGACTAAGGGGGGAATATGGCTACACCTTC. Its translation: CASSYGLRGEYGYTF. The entire variable domain, with the rest obtained from reference TRBV7-9 and TRBJ1-2, is as follows: DTGVSQNPRHKITKRGQNVTFRCDPISEHNRLYWYRQTLGQGPEFLTYFQNEAQLEKSRLLSDRFSAERPKGSFSTLEIQRTEQGDSAMYLCASSYGLRGEYGYTFGSGTRLTVV.

This clone came up once. This rearrangement joins TRBV10-3 to TRBJ1-4, with TRBD1 as a possible D gene (5 bases). The V end lost 3 bases, the J end lost 6 bases, and 20 bases lay between the germline ends. This CDR3 is built from 17 residues. Germline V gene sequence: CDR1 ENHRY, CDR2 SYGVKD. This CDR3 is CAISELPQGGLDEKLFF. CDR3 bases: TGTGCCATCAGTGAACTCCCGCAGGGCGGTCTTGATGAAAAACTGTTTTTT.

By share, this clone counts as medium-sized. The rearrangement links TRBV2 to TRBJ2-3; D might be TRBD2 (6 bases). The CDR3 loop spans 13 amino acids. Trimming took 5 bases from V and 2 from J, leaving 8 bases between them. CDR1 SNHLY and CDR2 FYNNEI come from the germline V gene. The CDR3, as DNA: TGTGCCAGCAGTCCGGACTACACAGATACGCAGTATTTT. It is translated as CASSPDYTDTQYF.

This clone was detected only once. The chain couples TRBV9 to TRBJ2-3, with TRBD2 identical over 8 bases. Germline CDR1 and CDR2: SGDLS and YYNGEE. This CDR3 region has 15 residues. V trimming: 3 bases; J trimming: 0 bases; junction bases outside the gene matches: 3. Here the CDR3 DNA reads TGTGCCAGCAGCGGGAGCGGGGGAAGCACAGATACGCAGTATTTT. Translation gives CASSGSGGSTDTQYF.

The chain employs TRBV2 and TRBJ1-6; no reliable D call. With 4 bases removed from V and 8 bases from J, the gap between germline ends came to 9 bases. The CDR3 loop spans 13 amino acids. Germline loops: CDR1 SNHLY, CDR2 FYNNEI. The chain's CDR3 is CASSAPGDSPLHF. In DNA, the CDR3 is TGTGCCAGCAGTGCCCCAGGAGATTCACCCCTCCACTTT.

This clone was counted a single time. The rearrangement joins TRBV28 to TRBJ1-5; 7 bases agree with TRBD1. Trimming removed 7 bases from V and 5 bases from J; junction bases left unmatched: 5. The germline V gene has CDR1 MDHEN and CDR2 SYDVKM. This CDR3 contains 13 residues. The CDR3 DNA follows: TGTGCCAGCACCCAGACAGGGTATCAGCCCCAGCATTTT. As protein: CASTQTGYQPQHF.

The chain couples TRBV29-1 to TRBJ2-5; D is undetermined. The CDR3 contains 13 residues. Looked up from germline, CDR1 is SQVTM and CDR2 is ANQGSEA. Trimming removed 3 bases from V and 5 bases from J, with 13 bases in between. The DNA of the CDR3 is TGCAGCGTTGATTTCCTAGTCAGGGAGACCCAGTACTTC. Its translation is CSVDFLVRETQYF.

The chain recombines TRBV14 with TRBJ1-2; 9 nucleotides agree with TRBD1. CDR3 size: 14 residues. Germline lookup yields CDR1 SGHDN and CDR2 FVKESK. The ends lost 5 bases at V and 6 bases at J; junction bases unmatched: 7. The DNA of the CDR3 is TGTGCCAGCAGCATCACAGGGGGCGCGGATGGCTACACCTTC. Encoded protein: CASSITGGADGYTF.

The rearrangement uses TRBV28 and TRBJ1-4; the D gene is possibly TRBD1 (5 bases). This CDR3 region has 15 residues. V lost 10 bases, J lost 0 bases, and 15 bases lay in between. The germline V gene has CDR1 MDHEN and CDR2 SYDVKM. DNA for the CDR3: TGTGCCACCTCGGGGGGTCATACAACTAATGAAAAACTGTTTTTT. Translated: CATSGGHTTNEKLFF.

The chain combines TRBV27 with TRBJ2-6; D is unclear. Germline V gene data show CDR1 as MNHEY and CDR2 as SMNVEV (reference sequence). The CDR3 is made up of 15 amino acids. The germline V and J ends were trimmed by 4 bases and 0 bases, with 7 bases remaining between them. DNA for the CDR3: TGTGCCAGCAGTTCGCCCTACTCTGGGGCCAACGTCCTGACTTTC. Translated: CASSSPYSGANVLTF. The complete variable domain, with remaining parts taken from reference TRBV27 and TRBJ2-6, reads EAQVTQNPRYLITVTGKKLTVTCSQNMNHEYMSWYRQDPGLGLRQIYYSMNVEVTDKGDVPEGYKVSRKEKRNFPLILESPSPNQTSLYFCASSSPYSGANVLTFGAGSRLTVL.

This chain links TRBV28 with TRBJ1-4; TRBD1 matches at 9 bases. CDR3 length: 15 amino acids. Germline assignment: CDR1 MDHEN and CDR2 SYDVKM. V was clipped by 3 bases and J by 8 bases; unmatched bases: 7. The CDR3 DNA reads as TGTGCCAGCAGTTTTGTGGGACAGGGTGAAGAAAAACTGTTTTTT. It codes for CASSFVGQGEEKLFF.

The chain uses TRBV4-2 and TRBJ2-5; 8 nucleotides match TRBD2. Germline CDR1 and CDR2: LGHNA and YNFKEQ. The CDR3 is 16 residues long. The V gene end was trimmed by 3 bases and the J gene end by 5 bases; junction bases not matched to a gene: 11. DNA of the CDR3: TGTGCCAGCAGCCAGGCGGTGGGGACTAGGAGTGAGACCCAGTACTTC. Protein: CASSQAVGTRSETQYF.

The V gene is TRBV27, the J gene TRBJ1-5; 7 bases are a match to TRBD1. The CDR3 spans 20 residues. Germline V gives CDR1 MNHEY, CDR2 SMNVEV (reference sequence). The J segment lost 0 bases and the V segment lost 5 bases, leaving 19 bases of the junction unmatched. The CDR3 is CASSLKYRGPPIYSNQPQHF. The CDR3 DNA is TGTGCCAGCAGTCTGAAGTATAGGGGGCCCCCAATATATAGCAATCAGCCCCAGCATTTT.

This chain links TRBV5-8 with TRBJ2-1; TRBD2 matches at 9 bases. With 0 bases clipped from V and 6 bases from J, the junction kept 10 bases outside the gene matches. Per the germline V gene, CDR1 is SGHTS and CDR2 is YDEGEE. This CDR3 is 17 amino acids long. The CDR3 DNA reads as TGTGCCAGCAGCTTGGGGCTAGCGGGACTAGTCGGCAATGAGCAGTTCTTC. Translated, it gives CASSLGLAGLVGNEQFF.